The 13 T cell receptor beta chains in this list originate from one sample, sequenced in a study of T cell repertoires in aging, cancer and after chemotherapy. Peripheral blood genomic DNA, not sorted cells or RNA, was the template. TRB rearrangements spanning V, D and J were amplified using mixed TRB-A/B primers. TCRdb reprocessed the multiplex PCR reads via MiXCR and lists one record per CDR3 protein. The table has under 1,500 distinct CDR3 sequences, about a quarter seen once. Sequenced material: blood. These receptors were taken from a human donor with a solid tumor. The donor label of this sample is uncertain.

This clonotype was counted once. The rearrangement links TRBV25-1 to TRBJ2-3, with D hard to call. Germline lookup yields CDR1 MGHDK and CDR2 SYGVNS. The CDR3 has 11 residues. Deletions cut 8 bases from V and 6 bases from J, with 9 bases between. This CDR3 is CASGPYDTQYF. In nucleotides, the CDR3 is TGTGCCAGCGGGCCTTACGATACGCAGTATTTT. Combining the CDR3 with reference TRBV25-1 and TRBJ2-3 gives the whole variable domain EADIYQTPRYLVIGTGKKITLECSQTMGHDKMYWYQQDPGMELHLIHYSYGVNSTEKGDLSSESTVSRIRTEHFPLTLESARPSHTSQYLCASGPYDTQYFGPGTRLTVL.

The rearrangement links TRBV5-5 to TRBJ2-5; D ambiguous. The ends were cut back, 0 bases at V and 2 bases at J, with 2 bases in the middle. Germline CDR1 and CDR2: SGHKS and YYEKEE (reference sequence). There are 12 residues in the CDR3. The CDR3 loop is CASSLDQETQYF. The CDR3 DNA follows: TGTGCCAGCAGCTTGGATCAAGAGACCCAGTACTTC.

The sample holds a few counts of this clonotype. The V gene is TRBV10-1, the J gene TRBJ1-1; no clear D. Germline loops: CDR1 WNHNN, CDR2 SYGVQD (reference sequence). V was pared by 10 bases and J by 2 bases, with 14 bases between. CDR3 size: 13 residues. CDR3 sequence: CAKLRRENTEAFF. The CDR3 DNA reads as TGCGCCAAGCTGAGACGGGAAAACACTGAAGCTTTCTTT.

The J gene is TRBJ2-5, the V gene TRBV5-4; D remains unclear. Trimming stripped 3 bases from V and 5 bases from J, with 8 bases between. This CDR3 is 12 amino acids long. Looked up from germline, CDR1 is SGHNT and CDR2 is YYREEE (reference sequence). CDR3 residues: CASSSGRETQYF. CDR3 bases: TGTGCCAGCAGCTCGGGCAGGGAGACCCAGTACTTC.

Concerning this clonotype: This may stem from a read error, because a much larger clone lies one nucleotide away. DNA of the CDR3: TGTGCCAGCAGTAGCGGGAGTGTTAATGATCAGTTCTTC. Translation: CASSSGSVNDQFF. The chain employs TRBV27 and TRBJ2-1; 8 bases align to TRBD2. Per germline, CDR1 MNHEY and CDR2 SMNVEV (reference sequence). This CDR3 contains 13 residues.

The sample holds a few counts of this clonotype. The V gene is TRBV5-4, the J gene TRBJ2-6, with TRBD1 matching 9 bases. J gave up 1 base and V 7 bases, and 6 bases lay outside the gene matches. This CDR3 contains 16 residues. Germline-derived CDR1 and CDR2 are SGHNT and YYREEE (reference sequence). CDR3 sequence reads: CASDPGQGSGANVLTF. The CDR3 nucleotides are TGTGCCAGCGACCCGGGACAGGGTTCTGGGGCCAACGTCCTGACTTTC.

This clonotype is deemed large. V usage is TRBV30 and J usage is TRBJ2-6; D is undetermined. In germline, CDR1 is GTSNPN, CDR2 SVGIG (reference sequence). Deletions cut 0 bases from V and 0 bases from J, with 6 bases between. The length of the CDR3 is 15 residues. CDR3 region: CAWSVRLSGANVLTF. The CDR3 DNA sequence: TGTGCCTGGAGTGTACGTCTCTCTGGGGCCAACGTCCTGACTTTC.

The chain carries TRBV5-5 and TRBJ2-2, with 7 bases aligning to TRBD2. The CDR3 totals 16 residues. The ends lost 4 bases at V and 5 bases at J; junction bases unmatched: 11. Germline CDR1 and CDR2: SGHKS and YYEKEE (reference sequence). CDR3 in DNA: TGTGCCAGCAGCCCCGATGCGGGAGTGGGGACCGGGGAGCTGTTTTTT. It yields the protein CASSPDAGVGTGELFF.

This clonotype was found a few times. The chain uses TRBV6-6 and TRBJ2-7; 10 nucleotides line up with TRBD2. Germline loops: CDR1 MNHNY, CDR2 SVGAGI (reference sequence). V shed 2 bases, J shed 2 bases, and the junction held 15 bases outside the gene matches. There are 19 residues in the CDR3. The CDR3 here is CASSYPTQSGLAAAYEQYF. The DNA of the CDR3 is TGTGCCAGCAGTTACCCTACGCAATCCGGACTAGCGGCCGCCTACGAGCAGTACTTC.

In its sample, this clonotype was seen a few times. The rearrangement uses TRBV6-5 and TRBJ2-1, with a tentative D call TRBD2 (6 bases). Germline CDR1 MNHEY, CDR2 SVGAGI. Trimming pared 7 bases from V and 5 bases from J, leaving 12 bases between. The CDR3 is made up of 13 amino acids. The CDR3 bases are TGTGCCAGCAACGACGGACTAAACAATGAGCAGTTCTTC. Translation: CASNDGLNNEQFF.

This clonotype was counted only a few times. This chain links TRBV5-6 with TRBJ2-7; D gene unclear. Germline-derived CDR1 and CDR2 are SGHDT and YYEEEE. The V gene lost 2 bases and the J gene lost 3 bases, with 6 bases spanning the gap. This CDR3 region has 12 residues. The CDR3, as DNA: TGTGCCAGCAGCTTTCTATACTACGAGCAGTACTTC. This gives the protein CASSFLYYEQYF.

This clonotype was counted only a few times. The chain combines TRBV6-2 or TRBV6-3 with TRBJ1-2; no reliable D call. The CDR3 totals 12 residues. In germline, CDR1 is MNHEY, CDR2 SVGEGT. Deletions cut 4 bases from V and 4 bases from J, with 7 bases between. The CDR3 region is CASSLESYGYTF. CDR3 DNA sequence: TGTGCCAGCAGTTTGGAAAGCTATGGCTACACCTTC.

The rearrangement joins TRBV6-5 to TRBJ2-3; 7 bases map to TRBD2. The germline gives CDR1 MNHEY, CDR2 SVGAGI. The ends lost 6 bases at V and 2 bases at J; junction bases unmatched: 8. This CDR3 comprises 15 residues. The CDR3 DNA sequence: TGTGCCAGCAGCCTCTCAGCGGGGTTCACAGATACGCAGTATTTT. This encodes CASSLSAGFTDTQYF.